Listed below are T cell receptor beta chains from one sample, sequenced in a study of shared clonotypes between healthy human individuals. Method: immunoSEQ multiplex PCR; TCRdb's copy keeps in-frame clones and lacks some. In the table there are roughly 700,000 clones, around 67% of which are singletons. The sequencing sample was made of memory CD4+ T cells sorted from blood. The receptor source for this set is a woman in her twenties or thirties in good health. CDR3s include the opening cysteine and the closing phenylalanine or tryptophan. A D gene is named only where the DNA matches it firmly. Clone size is given for some rows only: seen once, a few or many times, or a class if the clone is expanded.

>16|TRBV7-9|NA|NA|TRBJ2-7
CASSPQGAGGGYEQYF
TGTGCCAGCAGCCCCCAGGGGGCGGGAGGGGGATACGAGCAGTACTTC
>16|TRBV27|NA|TRBD1|TRBJ1-1
CASSFPPPGGNTEAFF
TGTGCCAGCAGTTTCCCCCCCCCAGGGGGGAACACTGAAGCTTTCTTT
>15|TRBV19|NA|TRBD1|TRBJ1-1
CASSPGQGLNTEAFF
TGTGCCAGTAGTCCTGGACAGGGTTTGAACACTGAAGCTTTCTTT
>13|TRBV28|NA|NA|TRBJ1-5
CASRDHSNQPQHF
TGTGCCAGCAGGGACCATAGCAATCAGCCCCAGCATTTT
>14|TRBV6-1|many|TRBD2|TRBJ2-7
CAVQISGKGYEQYF
TGTGCCGTTCAAATTAGCGGGAAGGGCTACGAGCAGTACTTC
>14|TRBV25-1|few|NA|TRBJ2-7
CASSSRAEPYEQYF
TGTGCCAGCAGCTCCCGGGCCGAACCCTACGAGCAGTACTTC
>11|TRBV5-6|NA|NA|TRBJ2-1
CASSLRRGQFF
TGTGCCAGCAGCTTGAGGCGGGGGCAGTTCTTC
>15|TRBV9|NA|NA|TRBJ1-5
CASSPGWGNDQPQHF
TGTGCCAGCAGCCCAGGCTGGGGAAATGATCAGCCCCAGCATTTT
>15|TRBV9|NA|NA|TRBJ1-5
CASSLGGVPNQPQHF
TGTGCCAGCAGCCTGGGTGGGGTTCCCAATCAGCCCCAGCATTTT
>14|TRBV11-2|NA|NA|TRBJ2-3
CASSLERGGDTQYF
TGTGCCAGCAGCTTAGAAAGGGGGGGAGATACGCAGTATTTT
>15|TRBV5-1|NA|TRBD2|TRBJ2-5
CASSFQASGQETQYF
TGCGCCAGCAGCTTCCAGGCTAGCGGTCAAGAGACCCAGTACTTC
>13|TRBV30|NA|NA|TRBJ2-5
CAWSGGAEETQYF
TGTGCCTGGAGTGGAGGGGCGGAAGAGACCCAGTACTTC
>15|TRBV2|many|NA|TRBJ2-1
CASSEIGLGNNEQFF
TGTGCCAGCAGTGAAATAGGTCTAGGAAACAATGAGCAGTTCTTC
>16|TRBV2|once|NA|TRBJ2-7
CASSEEEAHFRYEQYF
TGTGCCAGCAGTGAGGAGGAAGCGCATTTCAGGTACGAGCAGTACTTC
>11|TRBV28|NA|NA|TRBJ2-3
CASTGVVTQYF
TGTGCCAGCACCGGTGTGGTTACGCAGTATTTT
>18|TRBV5-1|NA|TRBD1|TRBJ2-2
CASSLAPQGAIETGELFF
TGCGCCAGCAGCTTGGCCCCACAGGGGGCGATTGAAACCGGGGAGCTGTTTTTT
>16|TRBV5-1|NA|NA|TRBJ2-5
CASSLHPSTNQETQYF
TGCGCCAGCAGCTTGCATCCTAGCACAAACCAAGAGACCCAGTACTTC
>14|TRBV10-3|NA|NA|TRBJ2-7
CAISERSSSYEQYF
TGTGCCATCAGTGAGCGGAGCAGCTCCTACGAGCAGTACTTC
>15|TRBV2|NA|NA|TRBJ1-1
CASSDGGGMNTEAFF
TGTGCCAGCAGTGACGGGGGGGGAATGAACACTGAAGCTTTCTTT
>15|TRBV7-6|NA|NA|TRBJ2-5
CASSLVVGAGETQYF
TGTGCCAGCAGCTTAGTGGTAGGGGCGGGGGAGACCCAGTACTTC
>15|TRBV27|NA|TRBD1|TRBJ1-1
CASSTPTGENTEAFF
TGTGCCAGCAGTACCCCGACAGGGGAGAACACTGAAGCTTTCTTT
>12|TRBV6-6|once|NA|TRBJ1-2
CATKRVDYGYTF
TGTGCCACCAAACGGGTTGACTATGGCTACACCTTC
>14|TRBV6-1|NA|TRBD1|TRBJ1-1
CASRLTGVNTEAFF
TGTGCCAGCAGACTGACAGGGGTGAACACTGAAGCTTTCTTT
>14|TRBV6-4|many|NA|TRBJ2-3
CASSPTDDTDTQYF
TGTGCCAGCAGTCCAACCGATGATACAGATACGCAGTATTTT
>12|TRBV7-9|NA|NA|TRBJ1-2
CASPGVSGGYTF
TGTGCCAGTCCGGGGGTCTCTGGTGGCTACACCTTC
>15|TRBV9|NA|NA|TRBJ1-2
CASSEQPEGGYGYTF
TGTGCCAGCAGCGAGCAGCCCGAGGGGGGGTATGGCTACACCTTC
>14|TRBV4-1|once|NA|TRBJ2-6
CASSQVPEANVLTF
TGCGCCAGCAGCCAAGTCCCTGAGGCCAACGTCCTGACTTTC
>15|TRBV5-1|once|NA|TRBJ2-5
CASSLAWANQETQYF
TGCGCCAGCAGCTTGGCCTGGGCGAACCAAGAGACCCAGTACTTC
>15|TRBV6-1|few|NA|TRBJ1-5
CASTPSGWGNQPQHF
TGTGCCAGCACCCCGTCAGGTTGGGGCAATCAGCCCCAGCATTTT
>12|TRBV12-1|NA|NA|TRBJ2-2
CASSFLGGELFF
TGTGCCAGCAGCTTCCTCGGCGGGGAGCTGTTTTTT
>20|TRBV9|NA|NA|TRBJ2-1
CASSVGRRDRWAEAYNEQFF
TGTGCCAGCAGCGTAGGGAGACGGGATCGGTGGGCGGAAGCCTACAATGAGCAGTTCTTC
>15|TRBV7-3|NA|NA|TRBJ2-3
CASSPLPTGADTQYF
TGTGCCAGCAGCCCTTTACCGACGGGGGCAGATACGCAGTATTTT
>15|TRBV2|NA|TRBD2|TRBJ2-1
CASDSLAGGTNEQFF
TGTGCCAGCGACTCGCTAGCGGGAGGGACCAATGAGCAGTTCTTC
>15|TRBV4-1|NA|TRBD1|TRBJ1-1
CASSQEDRGDTEAFF
TGCGCCAGCAGCCAGGAAGACAGGGGAGACACTGAAGCTTTCTTT
>14|TRBV6-1|NA|NA|TRBJ1-2
CASSVRGSGNGYTF
TGTGCCAGCAGTGTTCGGGGATCGGGAAATGGCTACACCTTC
>15|TRBV6-1|once|NA|TRBJ2-5
CASSVIRQGGETQYF
TGTGCCAGCAGTGTAATAAGACAGGGAGGAGAGACCCAGTACTTC
>16|TRBV10-3|NA|NA|TRBJ2-1
CAISPRTKSSYNEQFF
TGTGCCATCAGTCCTCGGACCAAGAGCTCCTACAATGAGCAGTTCTTC
>13|TRBV30|NA|NA|TRBJ1-1
CAWTGSRNTEAFF
TGTGCCTGGACGGGCTCGAGGAACACTGAAGCTTTCTTT